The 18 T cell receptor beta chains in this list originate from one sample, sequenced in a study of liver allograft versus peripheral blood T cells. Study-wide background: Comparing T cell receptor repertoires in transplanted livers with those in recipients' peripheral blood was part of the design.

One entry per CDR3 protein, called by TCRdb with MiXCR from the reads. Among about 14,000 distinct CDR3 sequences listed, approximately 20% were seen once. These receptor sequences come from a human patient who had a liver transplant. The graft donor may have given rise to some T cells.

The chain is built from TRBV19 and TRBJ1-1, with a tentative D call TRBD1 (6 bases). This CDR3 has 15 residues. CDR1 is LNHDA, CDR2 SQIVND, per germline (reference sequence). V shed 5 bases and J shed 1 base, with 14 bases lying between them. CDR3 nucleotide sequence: TGTGCCAGTAGTCAAGGGGGGCGCGGGAACACTGAAGCTTTCTTT. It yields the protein CASSQGGRGNTEAFF.

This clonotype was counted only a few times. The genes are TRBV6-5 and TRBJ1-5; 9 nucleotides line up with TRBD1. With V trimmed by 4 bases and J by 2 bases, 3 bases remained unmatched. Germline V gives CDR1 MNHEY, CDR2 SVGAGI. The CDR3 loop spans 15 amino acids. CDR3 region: CASSSRTGGNQPQHF. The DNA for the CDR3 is TGTGCCAGCAGTTCACGGACAGGGGGCAATCAGCCCCAGCATTTT.

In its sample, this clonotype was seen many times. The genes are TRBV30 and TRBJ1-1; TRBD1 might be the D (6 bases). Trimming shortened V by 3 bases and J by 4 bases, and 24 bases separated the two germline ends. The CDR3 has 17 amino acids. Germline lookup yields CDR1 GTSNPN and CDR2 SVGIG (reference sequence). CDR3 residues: CAWSLWDTQWGITEAFF. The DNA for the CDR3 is TGTGCCTGGAGCCTATGGGACACACAGTGGGGTATCACTGAAGCTTTCTTT.

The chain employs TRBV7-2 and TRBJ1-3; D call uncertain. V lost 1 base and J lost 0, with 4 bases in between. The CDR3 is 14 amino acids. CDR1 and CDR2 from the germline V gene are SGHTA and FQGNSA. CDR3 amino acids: CASSLGGSGNTIYF. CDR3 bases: TGTGCCAGCAGCTTAGGGGGCTCTGGAAACACCATATATTTT.

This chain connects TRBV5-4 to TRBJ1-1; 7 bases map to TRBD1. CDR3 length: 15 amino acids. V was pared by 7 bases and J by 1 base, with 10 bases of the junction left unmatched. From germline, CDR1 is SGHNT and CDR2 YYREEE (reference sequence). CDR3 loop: CASAMRGPRNTEAFF. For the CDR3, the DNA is TGTGCCAGCGCCATGAGGGGGCCACGGAACACTGAAGCTTTCTTT.

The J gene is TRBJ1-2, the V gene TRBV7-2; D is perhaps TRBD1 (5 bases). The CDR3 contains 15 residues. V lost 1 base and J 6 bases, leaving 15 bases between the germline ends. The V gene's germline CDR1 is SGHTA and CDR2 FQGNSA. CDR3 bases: TGTGCCAGCAGCTTAGGTGGGACCGACACTAATGGCTACACCTTC. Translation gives CASSLGGTDTNGYTF.

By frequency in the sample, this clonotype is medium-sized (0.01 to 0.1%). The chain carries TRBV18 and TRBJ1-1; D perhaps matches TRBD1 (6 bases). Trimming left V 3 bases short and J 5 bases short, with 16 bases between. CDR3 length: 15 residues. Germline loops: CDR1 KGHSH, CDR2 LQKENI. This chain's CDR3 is CASSPRGGRETEAFF. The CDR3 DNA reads TGTGCCAGCTCACCGAGGGGGGGAAGGGAGACTGAAGCTTTCTTT.

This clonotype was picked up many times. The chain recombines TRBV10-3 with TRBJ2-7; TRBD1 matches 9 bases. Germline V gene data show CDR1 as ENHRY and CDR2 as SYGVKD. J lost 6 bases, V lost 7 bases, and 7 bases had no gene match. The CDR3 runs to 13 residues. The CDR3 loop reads CAITMDRGREQYF. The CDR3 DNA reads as TGTGCCATCACCATGGACAGGGGTCGCGAGCAGTACTTC.

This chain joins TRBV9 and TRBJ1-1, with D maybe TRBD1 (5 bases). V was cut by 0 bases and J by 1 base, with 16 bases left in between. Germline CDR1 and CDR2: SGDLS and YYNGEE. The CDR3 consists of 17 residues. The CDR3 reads CASSVAAGLGRNTEAFF. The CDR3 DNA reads TGTGCCAGCAGCGTAGCTGCGGGGTTGGGGCGGAACACTGAAGCTTTCTTT. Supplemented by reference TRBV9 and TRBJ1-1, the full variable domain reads DSGVTQTPKHLITATGQRVTLRCSPRSGDLSVYWYQQSLDQGLQFLIQYYNGEERAKGNILERFSAQQFPDLHSELNLSSLELGDSALYFCASSVAAGLGRNTEAFFGQGTRLTVV.

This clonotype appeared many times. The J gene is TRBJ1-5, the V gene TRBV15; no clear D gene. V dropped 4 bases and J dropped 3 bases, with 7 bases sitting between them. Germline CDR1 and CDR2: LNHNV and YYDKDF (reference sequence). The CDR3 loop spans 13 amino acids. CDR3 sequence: CATSNMNNQPQHF. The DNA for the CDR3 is TGTGCCACCAGCAACATGAACAATCAGCCCCAGCATTTT.

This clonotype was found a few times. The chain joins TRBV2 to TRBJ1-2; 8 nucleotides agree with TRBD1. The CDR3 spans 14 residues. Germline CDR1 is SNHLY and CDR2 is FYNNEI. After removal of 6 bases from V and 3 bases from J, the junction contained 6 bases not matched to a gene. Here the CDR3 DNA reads TGTGCCAGCAGCCTCACGGACAGGGACTATGGCTACACCTTC. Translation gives CASSLTDRDYGYTF.

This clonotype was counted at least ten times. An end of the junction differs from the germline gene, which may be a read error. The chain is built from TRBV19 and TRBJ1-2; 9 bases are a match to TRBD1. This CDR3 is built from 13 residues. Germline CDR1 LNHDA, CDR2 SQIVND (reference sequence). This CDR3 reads CASSIYRDRDYLF. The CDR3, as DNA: TGTGCCAGTAGTATATATCGGGACAGGGATTACCTCTTC. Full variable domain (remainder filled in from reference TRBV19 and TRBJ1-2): DGGITQSPKYLFRKEGQNVTLSCEQNLNHDAMYWYRQDPGQGLRLIYYSQIVNDFQKGDIAEGYSVSREKKESFPLTVTSAQKNPTAFYLCASSIYRDRDYLFGSGTRLTVV.

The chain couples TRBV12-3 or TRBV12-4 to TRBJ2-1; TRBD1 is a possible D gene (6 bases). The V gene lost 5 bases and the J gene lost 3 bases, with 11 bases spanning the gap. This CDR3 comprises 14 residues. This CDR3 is CASSLTGSYNEQFF. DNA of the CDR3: TGTGCCAGCAGTCTGACAGGTAGCTACAATGAGCAGTTCTTC.

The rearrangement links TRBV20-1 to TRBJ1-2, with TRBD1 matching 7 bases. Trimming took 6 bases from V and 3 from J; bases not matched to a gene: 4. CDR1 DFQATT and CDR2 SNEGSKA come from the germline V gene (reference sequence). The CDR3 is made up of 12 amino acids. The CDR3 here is CSAYTGDYGYTF. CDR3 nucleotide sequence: TGCAGTGCGTATACAGGGGACTATGGCTACACCTTC.

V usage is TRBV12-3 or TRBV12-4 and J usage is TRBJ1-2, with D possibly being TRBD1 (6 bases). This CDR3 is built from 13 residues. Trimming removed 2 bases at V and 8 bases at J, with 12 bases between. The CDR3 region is CASSLTGAGGYTF. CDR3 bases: TGTGCCAGCAGTTTAACGGGGGCGGGGGGCTACACCTTC.

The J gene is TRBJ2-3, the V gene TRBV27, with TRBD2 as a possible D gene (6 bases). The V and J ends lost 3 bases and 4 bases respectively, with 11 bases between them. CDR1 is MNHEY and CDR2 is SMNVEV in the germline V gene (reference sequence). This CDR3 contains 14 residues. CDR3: CASSLRLGPDTQYF. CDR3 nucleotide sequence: TGTGCCAGCAGTTTGCGACTAGGACCAGATACGCAGTATTTT.

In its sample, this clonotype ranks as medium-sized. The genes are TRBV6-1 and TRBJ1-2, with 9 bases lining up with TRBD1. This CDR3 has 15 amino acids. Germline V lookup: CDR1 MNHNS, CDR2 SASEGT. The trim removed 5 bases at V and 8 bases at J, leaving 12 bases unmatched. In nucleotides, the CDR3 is TGTGCCAGCAGTACCGGGACAGGGAATCGAGGAGGCTACACCTTC. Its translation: CASSTGTGNRGGYTF.

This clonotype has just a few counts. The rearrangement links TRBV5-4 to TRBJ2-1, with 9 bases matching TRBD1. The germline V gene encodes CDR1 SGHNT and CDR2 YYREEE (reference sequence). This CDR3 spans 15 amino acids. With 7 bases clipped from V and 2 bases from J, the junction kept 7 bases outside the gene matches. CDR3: CASSPGQGPYNEQFF. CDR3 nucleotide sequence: TGTGCCAGCTCCCCTGGACAGGGGCCCTACAATGAGCAGTTCTTC.